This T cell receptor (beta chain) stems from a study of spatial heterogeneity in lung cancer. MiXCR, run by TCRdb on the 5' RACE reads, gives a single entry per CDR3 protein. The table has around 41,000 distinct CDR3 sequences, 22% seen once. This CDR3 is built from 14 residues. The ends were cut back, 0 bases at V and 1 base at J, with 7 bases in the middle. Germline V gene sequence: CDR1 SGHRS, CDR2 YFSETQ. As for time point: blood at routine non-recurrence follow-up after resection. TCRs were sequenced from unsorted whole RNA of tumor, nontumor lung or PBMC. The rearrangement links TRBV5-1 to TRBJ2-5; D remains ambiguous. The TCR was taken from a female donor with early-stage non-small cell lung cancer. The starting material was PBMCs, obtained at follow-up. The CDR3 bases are TGCGCCAGCAGCTTGGTGGGAATCCAAGAGACCCAGTACTTC. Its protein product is CASSLVGIQETQYF.